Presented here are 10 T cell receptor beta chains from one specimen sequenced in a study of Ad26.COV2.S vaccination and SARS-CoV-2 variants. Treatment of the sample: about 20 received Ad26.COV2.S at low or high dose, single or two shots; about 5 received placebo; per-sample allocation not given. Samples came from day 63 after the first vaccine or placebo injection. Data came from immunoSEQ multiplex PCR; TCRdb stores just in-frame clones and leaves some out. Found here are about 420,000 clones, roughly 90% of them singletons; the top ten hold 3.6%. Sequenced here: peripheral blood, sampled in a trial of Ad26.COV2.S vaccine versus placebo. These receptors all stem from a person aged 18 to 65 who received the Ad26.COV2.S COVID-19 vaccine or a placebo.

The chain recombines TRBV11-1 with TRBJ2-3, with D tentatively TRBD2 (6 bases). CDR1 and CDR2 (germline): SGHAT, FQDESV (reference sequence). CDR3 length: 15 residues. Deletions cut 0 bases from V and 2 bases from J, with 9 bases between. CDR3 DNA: TGTGCCAGCAGCTTAGCGGGACTCCCCACAGATACGCAGTATTTT. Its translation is CASSLAGLPTDTQYF.

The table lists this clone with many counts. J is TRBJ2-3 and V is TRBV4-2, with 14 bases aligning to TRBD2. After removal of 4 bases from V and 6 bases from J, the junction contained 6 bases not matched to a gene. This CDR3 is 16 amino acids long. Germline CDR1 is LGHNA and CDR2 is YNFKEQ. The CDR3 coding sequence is TGTGCCAGCAGCCCCTCCGGGACTAGCGGGGGCGATACGCAGTATTTT. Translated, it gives CASSPSGTSGGDTQYF.

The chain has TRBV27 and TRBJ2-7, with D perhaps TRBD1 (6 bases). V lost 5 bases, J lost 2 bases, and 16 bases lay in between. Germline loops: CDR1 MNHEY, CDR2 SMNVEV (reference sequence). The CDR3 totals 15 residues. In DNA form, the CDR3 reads TGTGCCAGCAGTCAAACAGGGATCCGGGCCTACGAGCAGTACTTC. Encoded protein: CASSQTGIRAYEQYF.

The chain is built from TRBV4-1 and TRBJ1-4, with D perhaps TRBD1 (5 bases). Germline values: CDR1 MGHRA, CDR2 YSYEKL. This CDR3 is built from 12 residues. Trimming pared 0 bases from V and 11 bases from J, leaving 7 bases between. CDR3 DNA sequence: TGCGCCAGCAGCCAAGACCGGGGGAAACTGTTTTTT. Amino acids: CASSQDRGKLFF.

The DNA for the CDR3 is TGCGCCAGCAGCAACAGACAGGGTGGGGCCAACGTCCTGACTTTC. Encoded protein: CASSNRQGGANVLTF. The rearrangement links TRBV4-1 to TRBJ2-6; 7 bases are a match to TRBD1. Germline V lookup: CDR1 MGHRA, CDR2 YSYEKL. The CDR3 is 15 residues long. Trimming at V came to 5 bases and at J to 3 bases, leaving 4 bases not matched to a gene.

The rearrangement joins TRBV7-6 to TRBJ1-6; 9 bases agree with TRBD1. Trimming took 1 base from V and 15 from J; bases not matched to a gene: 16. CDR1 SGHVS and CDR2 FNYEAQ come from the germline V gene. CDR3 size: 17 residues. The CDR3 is CASSLEGPGQGPVVLHF. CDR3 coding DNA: TGTGCCAGCAGCTTAGAGGGACCGGGACAGGGCCCGGTGGTCCTCCACTTT.

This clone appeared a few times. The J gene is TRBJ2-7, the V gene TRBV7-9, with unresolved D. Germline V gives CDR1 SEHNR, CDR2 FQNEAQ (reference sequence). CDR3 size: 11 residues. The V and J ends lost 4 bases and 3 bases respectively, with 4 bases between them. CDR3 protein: CASSSLYEQYF. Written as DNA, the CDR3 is TGTGCCAGCAGCTCTCTCTACGAGCAGTACTTC.

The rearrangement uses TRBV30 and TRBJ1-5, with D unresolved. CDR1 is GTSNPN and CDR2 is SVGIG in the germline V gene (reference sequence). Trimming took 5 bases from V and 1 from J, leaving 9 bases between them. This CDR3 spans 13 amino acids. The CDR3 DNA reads TGTGCCTGGGCATTTGACAGCAATCAGCCCCAGCATTTT. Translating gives CAWAFDSNQPQHF.

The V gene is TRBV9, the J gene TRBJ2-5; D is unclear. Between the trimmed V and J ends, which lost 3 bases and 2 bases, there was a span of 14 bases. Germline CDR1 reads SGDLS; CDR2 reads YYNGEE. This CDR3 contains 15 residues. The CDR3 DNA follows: TGTGCCAGCAGCGCCACTTTCGAACCGCAAGAGACCCAGTACTTC. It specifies CASSATFEPQETQYF.

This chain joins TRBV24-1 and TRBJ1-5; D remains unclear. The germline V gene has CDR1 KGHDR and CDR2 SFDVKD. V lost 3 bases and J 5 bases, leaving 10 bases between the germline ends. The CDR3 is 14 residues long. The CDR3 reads CATSDKDEYQPQHF. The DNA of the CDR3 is TGTGCCACCAGTGATAAGGACGAGTATCAGCCCCAGCATTTT.